The 20 T cell receptor beta chains below were found in one sample sequenced in a study of cytomegalovirus exposure and HLA in healthy donors. Measured with immunoSEQ multiplex PCR; TCRdb has only the in-frame clones, and not every one. The table includes 200,000 or so clones, more than 80% detected once. The material sequenced was PBMCs. Receptors originate from a man aged 18 to 30 in good health and CMV-seropositive.

The chain employs TRBV4-2 and TRBJ1-3; TRBD1 is a possible D gene (5 bases). The CDR3 covers 15 residues. Per germline, CDR1 LGHNA and CDR2 YNFKEQ. V dropped 3 bases and J dropped 2 bases, with 11 bases sitting between them. The CDR3 DNA follows: TGTGCCAGCAGCCACCCGGCAGGGACTGGAAACACCATATATTTT. This sequence encodes CASSHPAGTGNTIYF.

This clone was counted a few times. V is TRBV6-1 and J is TRBJ2-5, with D unclear. Germline CDR1 reads MNHNS; CDR2 reads SASEGT. Between the trimmed V and J ends, which lost 4 bases and 2 bases, there was a span of 11 bases. This CDR3 region has 14 residues. CDR3 coding DNA: TGTGCCAGCAGTGTGGCGGCAGAACAAGAGACCCAGTACTTC. Translated, it gives CASSVAAEQETQYF.

V is TRBV7-3 and J is TRBJ2-7, with 9 bases matching TRBD1. Looked up from germline, CDR1 is SGHTA and CDR2 is FQGTGA. The CDR3 contains 15 residues. V gave up 5 bases and J gave up 3 bases; unmatched junction bases: 8. CDR3 loop: CASSVTGGPFYEQYF. Written as DNA, the CDR3 is TGTGCCAGCAGCGTTACAGGGGGCCCTTTCTACGAGCAGTACTTC.

The chain joins TRBV4-1 to TRBJ2-1; TRBD2 agrees at 7 bases. The CDR3 covers 17 residues. The germline V gene has CDR1 MGHRA and CDR2 YSYEKL. The V segment lost 0 bases and the J segment 0 bases; nucleotides outside the gene matches: 5. CDR3 region: CASSQELAFNSYNEQFF. CDR3 nucleotides: TGCGCCAGCAGCCAAGAACTAGCGTTTAACTCCTACAATGAGCAGTTCTTC.

The chain employs TRBV4-2 and TRBJ2-1; 13 bases match TRBD2. The CDR3 is made up of 19 amino acids. Germline trimming cut 1 base from V and 0 bases from J; bases unmatched to any gene: 6. From germline, CDR1 is LGHNA and CDR2 YNFKEQ. The CDR3 nucleotides read TGTGCCAGCAGCCAAGTAAGGACTAGCGGGAGAAACTCCTACAATGAGCAGTTCTTC. Translating gives CASSQVRTSGRNSYNEQFF.

The chain employs TRBV6-4 and TRBJ1-5, with 8 bases lining up with TRBD1. Germline lookup yields CDR1 MRHNA and CDR2 SNTAGT. The CDR3 sequence is 14 residues long. V lost 9 bases and J lost 4; bases outside the gene matches: 8. CDR3 nucleotide sequence: TGTGCCAGGGACGGGCAGGGGGCGAATCAGCCCCAGCATTTT. Translating it yields CARDGQGANQPQHF.

The CDR3, as DNA: TGTGCCAGCAGTTCCACGACTAGCGGGGGGGGAGAGACCCAGTACTTC. It is translated as CASSSTTSGGGETQYF. V is TRBV6-6 and J is TRBJ2-5; 14 positions agree with TRBD2. Per the germline V gene, CDR1 is MNHNY and CDR2 is SVGAGI (reference sequence). Losses at the gene ends were 4 bases for V and 4 bases for J; bases not matched to a gene: 5. The CDR3 length is 16 residues.

This sequence joins TRBV21-1 and TRBJ2-7; TRBD2 was called by the table and not checked on the DNA. TRBV21-1 constitutes a pseudogene. The CDR3 sequence is 12 residues long. Here the CDR3 reads CASSSLCHEQYF. CDR3 in DNA: TGTGCCAGCAGCTCCCTATGCCACGAGCAGTACTTC.

The chain joins TRBV6-6 to TRBJ2-5; tentative D call: TRBD1 (6 bases). Germline V CDR1 and CDR2: MNHNY, SVGAGI (reference sequence). Trimming removed 3 bases from V and 5 bases from J, with 13 bases in between. The CDR3 is 14 amino acids. The CDR3 DNA reads as TGTGCCAGCAGTTATGGCAGGGGCTTGGAGACCCAGTACTTC. This translates into CASSYGRGLETQYF.

V and J are TRBV29-1 and TRBJ2-6, with 7 positions matching TRBD2. CDR1 is SQVTM, CDR2 ANQGSEA, per germline. The CDR3 is 14 amino acids. The V gene end was trimmed by 3 bases and the J gene end by 1 base; junction bases not matched to a gene: 0. CDR3 protein: CSVDGGSGANVLTF. In DNA form, the CDR3 reads TGCAGCGTTGACGGGGGGTCTGGGGCCAACGTCCTGACTTTC.

In this sample, this clone turned up a few times. The J gene is TRBJ1-1, the V gene TRBV28; D might be TRBD1 (5 bases). Trimming stripped 1 base from V and 5 bases from J, with 11 bases between. This CDR3 has 14 residues. Germline CDR1 reads MDHEN; CDR2 reads SYDVKM. CDR3 sequence reads: CASSLSQGRTEAFF. The CDR3 region has the DNA TGTGCCAGCAGTTTATCGCAGGGCAGGACTGAAGCTTTCTTT. Full variable domain (remainder filled in from reference TRBV28 and TRBJ1-1): DVKVTQSSRYLVKRTGEKVFLECVQDMDHENMFWYRQDPGLGLRLIYFSYDVKMKEKGDIPEGYSVSREKKERFSLILESASTNQTSMYLCASSLSQGRTEAFFGQGTRLTVV.

The V and J genes are TRBV5-6 and TRBJ2-3; tentative D call: TRBD2 (5 bases). The CDR3 contains 16 residues. From germline, CDR1 is SGHDT and CDR2 YYEEEE. Deletions cut 1 base from V and 1 base from J, with 13 bases between. CDR3 DNA sequence: TGTGCCAGCAGCTTGTATCCGGGGAGTGGCACAGATACGCAGTATTTT. It specifies CASSLYPGSGTDTQYF.

This clone was seen a few times. This sequence joins TRBV2 and TRBJ1-5; D not certain. V gave up 5 bases and J gave up 5 bases, with 13 bases separating them. The CDR3 sequence is 14 residues long. Germline V lookup: CDR1 SNHLY, CDR2 FYNNEI. The CDR3 coding sequence is TGTGCCAGCAGTTTAGATCAGGCTTATCAGCCCCAGCATTTT. Encoded protein: CASSLDQAYQPQHF.

The table lists this clone with a few counts. The chain couples TRBV2 to TRBJ2-1; D is unresolved. The CDR3 has 10 amino acids. Per germline, CDR1 SNHLY and CDR2 FYNNEI. The V end lost 8 bases, the J end lost 8 bases, and 7 bases lay between the germline ends. As DNA, the CDR3 is TGTGCCAGCCAAGACTATGAGCAGTTCTTC. The encoded protein is CASQDYEQFF. Full variable domain (remainder filled in from reference TRBV2 and TRBJ2-1): EPEVTQTPSHQVTQMGQEVILRCVPISNHLYFYWYRQILGQKVEFLVSFYNNEISEKSEIFDDQFSVERPDGSNFTLKIRSTKLEDSAMYFCASQDYEQFFGPGTRLTVL.

This clone was seen once. The rearrangement links TRBV6-1 to TRBJ2-5; the D gene is possibly TRBD2 (5 bases). V was shortened by 6 bases and J by 5 bases, with 16 bases between the two germline ends. The CDR3 totals 14 residues. Germline CDR1 MNHNS, CDR2 SASEGT. CDR3 protein: CASSWTGTGETQYF. The CDR3 DNA is TGTGCCAGCAGCTGGACCGGAACGGGGGAGACCCAGTACTTC.

V is TRBV4-1 and J is TRBJ1-4, with TRBD1 as a possible D gene (5 bases). The CDR3 runs to 14 residues. Germline assignment: CDR1 MGHRA and CDR2 YSYEKL. Trimming took off 1 base at V and 8 bases at J, with 11 bases between the two ends. CDR3 nucleotide sequence: TGCGCCAGCAGCCAAGGGCAGGGAGGCGAAAAACTGTTTTTT. Residues: CASSQGQGGEKLFF.

This chain joins TRBV29-1 and TRBJ2-5; tentative D call: TRBD2 (6 bases). Germline V gene data show CDR1 as SQVTM and CDR2 as ANQGSEA. This CDR3 contains 13 residues. Trimming took 7 bases from V and 3 from J, leaving 15 bases between them. The CDR3: CSAPTGVEETQYF. As DNA, the CDR3 is TGCAGCGCCCCAACGGGGGTTGAAGAGACCCAGTACTTC.

The CDR3 region is CASSPGAGGQLFF. The CDR3 nucleotides are TGTGCCAGCAGCCCTGGGGCAGGGGGTCAACTGTTTTTT. The chain couples TRBV7-6 to TRBJ1-4; 7 bases match TRBD1. Per germline, CDR1 SGHVS and CDR2 FNYEAQ. The CDR3 has 13 residues. The V segment lost 5 bases and the J segment 12 bases; nucleotides outside the gene matches: 9.

The CDR3 sequence: CASSARNTGELFF. CDR3 bases: TGTGCCAGCAGTGCGCGGAACACCGGGGAGCTGTTTTTT. V is TRBV25-1 and J is TRBJ2-2; D unclear. The germline V gene has CDR1 MGHDK and CDR2 SYGVNS. The CDR3 is 13 amino acids. With 4 bases removed from V and 1 base from J, the gap between germline ends came to 4 bases.

The chain carries TRBV5-4 and TRBJ1-1, with D perhaps TRBD1 (6 bases). V lost 4 bases and J 1 base, leaving 14 bases between the germline ends. The CDR3 sequence is 15 residues long. Germline V gene sequence: CDR1 SGHNT, CDR2 YYREEE (reference sequence). The CDR3 DNA is TGTGCCAGCAGCGCCGGGACACTAAGGAACACTGAAGCTTTCTTT. This codes for CASSAGTLRNTEAFF.